The 23 T cell receptor beta chains below all came from one sample that was sequenced in a study of blood T cells in healthy people across ages. It was with a sample-barcoded 5' primer and a J-beta primer mix that a second PCR of about 6 to 12 cycles was run. One entry per CDR3 protein, called by TCRdb with MiXCR from the 5' RACE reads. The table records hundreds of thousands of distinct CDR3 sequences, 45% to 50% of them present only once. Sequenced sample: blood. The receptors were gathered from a woman aged 55-70 years in good health.

This clonotype showed up many times. V and J are TRBV27 and TRBJ1-2; tentative D call: TRBD1 (5 bases). The CDR3 has 16 residues. Germline V gives CDR1 MNHEY, CDR2 SMNVEV (reference sequence). V gave up 5 bases and J gave up 3 bases, with 19 bases separating them. The DNA for the CDR3 is TGTGCCAGCAGTATCCTCCGGGGGACTAATTACTATGGCTACACCTTC. Encoded protein: CASSILRGTNYYGYTF.

V usage is TRBV20-1 and J usage is TRBJ1-5, with D hard to call. The CDR3 length is 14 residues. Trimming took 3 bases from V and 0 from J, leaving 9 bases between them. Germline values: CDR1 DFQATT, CDR2 SNEGSKA (reference sequence). The CDR3 is CSARATSSNQPQHF. The CDR3 nucleotides read TGCAGTGCTAGGGCTACAAGTAGCAATCAGCCCCAGCATTTT.

To note about this clonotype: At one boundary the junction diverges from the germline segment, which might be a read error. V gene TRBV29-1 combines with J gene TRBJ2-1, with D maybe TRBD2 (6 bases). CDR3 length: 16 residues. Germline CDR1 and CDR2: SQVTM and ANQGSEA. CDR3 in DNA: TGCAGCATTGAAAGAGCTAGCGAGAGCTCCTACAATGAGCAGTTCTTC. Translation gives CSIERASESSYNEQFF.

This clonotype was detected only once. Germline is not matched at one junction end, which may reflect a read error. The chain uses TRBV11-2 and TRBJ1-2, with D possibly TRBD1 on 6 matching bases. Germline V gene sequence: CDR1 SGHAT, CDR2 FQNNGV. The CDR3 has 15 amino acids. CDR3 sequence (DNA): TGTGTCAGCAGCTTAGGTCTCCAGGGGAACTATGGCTACACCTTC. Protein sequence: CVSSLGLQGNYGYTF.

This clonotype was counted a few times. The chain uses TRBV6-2 or TRBV6-3 and TRBJ1-2; the D is unclear. CDR3 length: 17 residues. Trimming pared 0 bases from V and 1 base from J, leaving 15 bases between. Germline V lookup: CDR1 MNHEY, CDR2 SVGEGT. Written as DNA, the CDR3 is TGTGCCAGCAGTTACTCGGGGAACCTCCTCCTTAACTATGGCTACACCTTC. Its translation is CASSYSGNLLLNYGYTF.

The rearrangement joins TRBV6-1 to TRBJ2-5; D gene uncertain. The germline gives CDR1 MNHNS, CDR2 SASEGT. The CDR3 is 15 residues long. The V and J ends lost 2 bases and 1 base respectively, with 11 bases between them. The CDR3 DNA reads TGTGCCAGCAGTGAAAAGATTCATACCCAAGAGACCCAGTACTTC. This gives the protein CASSEKIHTQETQYF.

V gene TRBV5-1 combines with J gene TRBJ2-7; D might be TRBD1 (5 bases). Trimming removed 0 bases at V and 1 base at J, with 14 bases between. The CDR3 runs to 16 residues. The germline CDR1 and CDR2 sequences are SGHRS and YFSETQ. For the CDR3, the DNA is TGCGCCAGCAGCTTGGCCGATGGGGCAGGTTCCTACGAGCAGTACTTC. Amino acid sequence: CASSLADGAGSYEQYF.

DNA for the CDR3: TGCGCCAGCAGCCAAGATCTTAGTAGCGGGAGAGGAGATGAGCAGTTCTTC. Residues: CASSQDLSSGRGDEQFF. The J gene is TRBJ2-1, the V gene TRBV4-3, with 9 nucleotides matching TRBD2. Per the germline V gene, CDR1 is LGHNA and CDR2 is YSLEER. This CDR3 spans 17 amino acids. The V gene end was trimmed by 0 bases and the J gene end by 8 bases; junction bases not matched to a gene: 11.

The chain links TRBV20-1 to TRBJ1-2, with D perhaps matching TRBD1 (5 bases). The CDR3 is made up of 17 amino acids. V lost 5 bases to trimming and J lost 5 bases, with 27 bases between them. Germline loops: CDR1 DFQATT, CDR2 SNEGSKA (reference sequence). The CDR3 sequence: CSAENHRDAVTEYGYTF. DNA for the CDR3: TGCAGTGCTGAAAACCACCGGGACGCCGTAACGGAGTATGGCTACACCTTC.

This clonotype has just one count. V and J are TRBV6-5 and TRBJ2-3; D may be TRBD1 or TRBD2 (6 bases each). Germline assignment: CDR1 MNHEY and CDR2 SVGAGI. Trimming pared 6 bases from V and 1 base from J, leaving 14 bases between. The CDR3 covers 15 residues. CDR3 in DNA: TGTGCCAGCAGGGACTTCGGGGGCCGCACAGATACGCAGTATTTT. It translates to CASRDFGGRTDTQYF.

This chain joins TRBV14 and TRBJ2-1; D possibly corresponds to TRBD2 (6 bases). Germline CDR1 and CDR2: SGHDN and FVKESK. The CDR3 has 17 amino acids. V was cut by 5 bases and J by 2 bases, with 19 bases left in between. The DNA for the CDR3 is TGTGCCAGCAGCGCGGGGATCCATTCAACCCCCTACAATGAGCAGTTCTTC. Its protein product is CASSAGIHSTPYNEQFF.

The chain combines TRBV7-9 with TRBJ2-1; 8 nucleotides agree with TRBD1. The germline gives CDR1 SEHNR, CDR2 FQNEAQ (reference sequence). J gave up 3 bases and V 3 bases, and 4 bases lay outside the gene matches. The CDR3 loop spans 15 amino acids. CDR3 DNA: TGTGCCAGCAGCTTCCGGGACAGGAACTACAATGAGCAGTTCTTC. This gives the protein CASSFRDRNYNEQFF.

This clonotype appeared a few times. The chain uses TRBV7-2 and TRBJ2-5; D unresolved. Germline CDR1 is SGHTA and CDR2 is FQGNSA. The CDR3 loop spans 12 amino acids. Trimming stripped 5 bases from V and 2 bases from J, with 6 bases between. This chain's CDR3 is CASSKAQETQYF. The CDR3 nucleotides read TGTGCCAGCAGCAAGGCTCAAGAGACCCAGTACTTC.

This rearrangement joins TRBV14 to TRBJ1-6, with D hard to call. The CDR3 is made up of 12 amino acids. Germline lookup yields CDR1 SGHDN and CDR2 FVKESK. V was pared by 1 base and J by 10 bases, with 5 bases between. Written as DNA, the CDR3 is TGTGCCAGCAGCCAAGGTTCATCACCCCTCCACTTT. This gives the protein CASSQGSSPLHF. The whole variable domain, remainder taken from reference TRBV14 and TRBJ1-6, is EAGVTQFPSHSVIEKGQTVTLRCDPISGHDNLYWYRRVMGKEIKFLLHFVKESKQDESGMPNNRFLAERTGGTYSTLKVQPAELEDSGVYFCASSQGSSPLHFGNGTRLTVT.

This clonotype was found a few times. The chain has TRBV4-2 and TRBJ2-1; TRBD2 aligns across 7 bases. Trimming removed 1 base from V and 14 bases from J; junction bases left unmatched: 5. CDR3 size: 12 residues. CDR1 LGHNA and CDR2 YNFKEQ come from the germline V gene. The CDR3 reads CASSQGGRGKFF. As DNA, the CDR3 is TGTGCCAGCAGCCAAGGAGGGCGGGGGAAGTTCTTC.

The genes are TRBV3-1 and TRBJ2-5; 8 nucleotides match TRBD2. J gave up 4 bases and V 1 base, and 8 bases lay outside the gene matches. This CDR3 is 16 amino acids long. Germline CDR1 reads LGHDT; CDR2 reads YNNKEL (reference sequence). CDR3 region: CASSQVPTSDGETQYF. The CDR3 region has the DNA TGTGCCAGCAGCCAAGTTCCGACTAGCGATGGAGAGACCCAGTACTTC.

The CDR3 protein is CASSFGRSTQETQYF. CDR3 in DNA: TGCGCCAGCAGCTTTGGACGGAGCACCCAAGAGACCCAGTACTTC. The rearrangement uses TRBV5-1 and TRBJ2-5; D call uncertain. Trimming removed 2 bases at V and 1 base at J, with 12 bases between. Germline CDR1 is SGHRS and CDR2 is YFSETQ. CDR3 size: 15 residues.

This clonotype was seen more than once but under ten times. The chain combines TRBV7-3 with TRBJ2-5; D is ambiguous. The germline V and J ends were trimmed by 5 bases and 2 bases, with 9 bases remaining between them. The germline V gene encodes CDR1 SGHTA and CDR2 FQGTGA. The CDR3 loop spans 13 amino acids. The CDR3 coding sequence is TGTGCCAGCAGCCCCAGGTCTCAAGAGACCCAGTACTTC. Amino acids: CASSPRSQETQYF.

This clonotype has a handful of counts. The rearrangement links TRBV5-1 to TRBJ2-5; no clear D gene. V lost 0 bases to trimming and J lost 5 bases, with 8 bases between them. CDR3 size: 13 residues. Germline loops: CDR1 SGHRS, CDR2 YFSETQ. The CDR3, as DNA: TGCGCCAGCAGCTTGGCCAGTGTCGAGACCCAGTACTTC. Translating it yields CASSLASVETQYF.

The table lists this clonotype with many counts. The chain uses TRBV29-1 and TRBJ1-2, with a possible D match to TRBD1 (5 bases). Trimming shortened V by 7 bases and J by 6 bases, and 15 bases separated the two germline ends. Germline CDR1 reads SQVTM; CDR2 reads ANQGSEA. This CDR3 has 12 amino acids. CDR3 loop: CSDVGGVNGYTF. The CDR3 DNA is TGCAGCGACGTTGGGGGAGTGAATGGCTACACCTTC.

This chain uses TRBV28 with TRBJ2-1; perhaps TRBD2 as D (7 bases). The CDR3 extends over 17 amino acids. The germline gives CDR1 MDHEN, CDR2 SYDVKM. V was trimmed by 5 bases and J by 4 bases, leaving 21 bases between them. Here the CDR3 DNA reads TGTGCCAGCAGTGGCCTGGGGGCTAGCGGTTCGTACAATGAGCAGTTCTTC. Amino acid sequence: CASSGLGASGSYNEQFF.

The V call is TRBV6-5, the J call TRBJ2-7, with D possibly being TRBD2 (5 bases). This CDR3 has 14 amino acids. Germline lookup yields CDR1 MNHEY and CDR2 SVGAGI. The ends were cut back, 7 bases at V and 5 bases at J, with 18 bases in the middle. The CDR3 protein is CASTRREGPHEQYF. CDR3 DNA: TGTGCCAGCACCAGGCGAGAGGGTCCCCACGAGCAGTACTTC.

This clonotype occurred once. The rearrangement joins TRBV6-2 or TRBV6-3 to TRBJ1-2, with D hard to call. CDR1 and CDR2 (germline): MNHEY, SVGEGT. With 0 bases removed from V and 9 bases from J, the gap between germline ends came to 8 bases. The CDR3 has 12 residues. The CDR3 sequence: CASSYSKRSYTF. In DNA form, the CDR3 reads TGTGCCAGCAGTTACTCGAAAAGGAGCTACACCTTC.